This paragraph reports one T cell receptor beta chain. The data are from a study of CD8 T cells in Susac syndrome. Random hexamers were used to reverse transcribe the RNA input (roughly 0.5 to 1 ug). TCRdb re-called the immunoSEQ multiplex PCR reads with MiXCR, one entry per CDR3 protein. Seen here are more than 55,000 distinct CDR3 sequences, around 95% observed once, and the top ten hold 0.24%. The TCR comes from a human donor in good health. Specimen: CD8+ T cells from PBMCs.

In DNA, the CDR3 is TGTGCCAGCAGCTTGCTTAGGGCTGGGGCCAACGTCCTGACTTTC. Residues: CASSLLRAGANVLTF. V usage is TRBV7-9 and J usage is TRBJ2-6; D is undetermined. The germline gives CDR1 SEHNR, CDR2 FQNEAQ (reference sequence). The length of the CDR3 is 15 residues. The germline V and J ends were trimmed by 3 bases and 2 bases, with 8 bases remaining between them. Together with reference TRBV7-9 and TRBJ2-6, the CDR3 gives the full variable domain: DTGVSQNPRHKITKRGQNVTFRCDPISEHNRLYWYRQTLGQGPEFLTYFQNEAQLEKSRLLSDRFSAERPKGSFSTLEIQRTEQGDSAMYLCASSLLRAGANVLTFGAGSRLTVL.